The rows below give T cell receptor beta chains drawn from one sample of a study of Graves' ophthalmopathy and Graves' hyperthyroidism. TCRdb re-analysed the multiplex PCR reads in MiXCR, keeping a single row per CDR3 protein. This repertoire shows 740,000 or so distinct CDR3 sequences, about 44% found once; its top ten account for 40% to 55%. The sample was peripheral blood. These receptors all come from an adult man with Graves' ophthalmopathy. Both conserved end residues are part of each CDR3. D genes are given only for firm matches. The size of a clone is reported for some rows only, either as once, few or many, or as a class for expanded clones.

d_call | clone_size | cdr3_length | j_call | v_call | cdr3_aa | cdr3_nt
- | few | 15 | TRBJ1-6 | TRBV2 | CARKGRSSYNSPLHF | TGTGCCAGAAAAGGACGGAGCTCCTATAATTCACCCCTCCACTTT
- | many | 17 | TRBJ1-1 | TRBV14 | CASSQEWRPLRNTEAFF | TGTGCCAGCAGCCAAGAATGGCGACCACTGAGGAACACTGAAGCTTTCTTT
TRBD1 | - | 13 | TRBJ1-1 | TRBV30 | CAWSVRETGTPFF | TGTGCCTGGAGTGTACGAGAGACAGGGACTCCTTTCTTT
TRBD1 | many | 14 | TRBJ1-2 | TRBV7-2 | CASSLLGQGDDYTF | TGTGCCAGCAGCTTACTGGGACAGGGAGACGACTACACCTTC
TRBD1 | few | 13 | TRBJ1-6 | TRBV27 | CATSTGEGSPLHF | TGTGCCACCTCGACAGGGGAGGGATCACCCCTCCACTTT
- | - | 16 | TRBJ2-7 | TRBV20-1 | CSARDPMPFVGPRQYF | TGCAGTGCTAGAGACCCTATGCCATTCGTGGGCCCCCGGCAGTACTTC
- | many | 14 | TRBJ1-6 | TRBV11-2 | CASSLHSDNSPLHF | TGTGCCAGCAGCTTGCACAGCGATAATTCACCCCTCCACTTT
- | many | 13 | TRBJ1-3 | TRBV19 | CASSEDSGNTIYF | TGTGCCAGTAGTGAAGACTCTGGAAACACCATATATTTT
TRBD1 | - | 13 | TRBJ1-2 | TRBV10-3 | CASGDRFNYGYTF | TGTGCCAGCGGGGACAGGTTCAACTATGGCTACACCTTC
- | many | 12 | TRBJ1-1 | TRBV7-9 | CASSLGSTEAFF | TGTGCCAGCAGTTTGGGCAGTACTGAAGCTTTCTTT
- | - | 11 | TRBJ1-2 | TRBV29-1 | CSVELGVGYTF | TGCAGCGTTGAACTGGGGGTTGGCTACACCTTC
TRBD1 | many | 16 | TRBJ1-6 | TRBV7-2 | CASSLTTGTGGSPLHF | TGTGCCAGCAGTCTAACCACCGGGACAGGAGGTTCACCCCTCCACTTT
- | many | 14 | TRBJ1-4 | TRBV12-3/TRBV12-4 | CASSSYGLGEKLFF | TGTGCCAGCAGTTCGTATGGGTTAGGAGAAAAACTGTTTTTT
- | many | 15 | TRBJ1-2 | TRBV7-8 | CASSRRRNKNYGYTF | TGTGCCAGCAGCCGCAGACGGAATAAGAACTATGGCTACACCTTC
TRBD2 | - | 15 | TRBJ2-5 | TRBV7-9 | CASSLELAGDETQYF | TGTGCCAGCAGCTTAGAACTAGCGGGAGATGAGACCCAGTACTTC
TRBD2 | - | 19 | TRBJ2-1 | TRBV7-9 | CASSLRPGLAGGGDHEQFF | TGTGCCAGCAGTTTGCGTCCGGGACTAGCGGGAGGAGGTGACCATGAGCAGTTCTTC
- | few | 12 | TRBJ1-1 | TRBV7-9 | CAINQVVTEAFF | TGTGCCATCAACCAGGTAGTTACTGAAGCTTTCTTT
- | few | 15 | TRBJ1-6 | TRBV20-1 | CSARAWGHQDSPLHF | TGCAGTGCTAGGGCCTGGGGGCACCAGGATTCACCCCTCCACTTT
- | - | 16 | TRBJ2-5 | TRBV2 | CASQAGGGAAGGTQYF | TGTGCCAGCCAAGCCGGCGGGGGCGCGGCAGGAGGGACCCAGTACTTC
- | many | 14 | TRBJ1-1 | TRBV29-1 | CSVEDFLRQAEAFF | TGCAGCGTTGAAGACTTTCTTCGGCAGGCTGAAGCTTTCTTT
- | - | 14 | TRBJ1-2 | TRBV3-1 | CASSHFTGNYGYTF | TGTGCCAGCAGCCATTTTACAGGCAACTATGGCTACACCTTC
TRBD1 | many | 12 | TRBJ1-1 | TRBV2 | CASSSDRGYAFF | TGTGCCAGCAGCTCGGACAGGGGGTATGCTTTCTTT
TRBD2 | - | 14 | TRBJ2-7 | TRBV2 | CASSLWGGTYEQYF | TGTGCCAGCAGCCTCTGGGGGGGGACCTACGAGCAGTACTTC
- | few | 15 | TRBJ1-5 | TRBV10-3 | CASRAAELPNQPQHF | TGTGCCAGCAGGGCGGCCGAACTTCCCAATCAGCCCCAGCATTTT
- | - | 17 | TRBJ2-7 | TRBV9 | CASSVGPGEPSRYEQYF | TGTGCCAGCAGCGTCGGACCCGGGGAGCCCTCGAGATACGAGCAGTACTTC
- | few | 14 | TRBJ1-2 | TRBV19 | CASSFEGSTYGYTF | TGTGCCAGTAGTTTTGAGGGGAGTACCTATGGCTACACCTTC
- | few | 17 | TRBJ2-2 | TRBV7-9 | CASSHPKGQGYGGELFF | TGCGCCAGCAGCCACCCCAAAGGGCAGGGGTACGGCGGGGAGCTGTTTTTT
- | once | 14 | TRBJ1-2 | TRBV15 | CATSSEGAVYGYTF | TGTGCCACCAGCAGTGAAGGCGCTGTCTATGGCTACACCTTC
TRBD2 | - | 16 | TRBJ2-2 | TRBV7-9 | CASSQGLAGEAGELFF | TGTGCCAGCAGCCAGGGACTAGCGGGAGAGGCCGGGGAGCTGTTTTTT
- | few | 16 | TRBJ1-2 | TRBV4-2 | CASSDKRTGTNYGYTF | TGTGCCAGCAGCGACAAGCGCACAGGGACTAACTATGGCTACACCTTC
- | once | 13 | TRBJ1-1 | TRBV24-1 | CATGSGSGFAAFF | TGTGCCACCGGTAGCGGGTCCGGGTTTGCAGCTTTCTTT
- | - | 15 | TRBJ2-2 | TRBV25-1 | CASSRGRGITGELFF | TGTGCCAGCAGTAGGGGGAGGGGTATCACCGGGGAGCTGTTTTTT
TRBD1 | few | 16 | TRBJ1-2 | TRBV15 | CASSLRLGQLNYGYTF | TGTGCCAGCTCACTTCGGTTGGGACAGCTTAACTATGGCTACACCTTC
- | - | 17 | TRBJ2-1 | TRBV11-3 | CASSLVGLALDYNEQFF | TGTGCCAGCAGCTTAGTGGGGCTAGCGCTAGATTACAATGAGCAGTTCTTC
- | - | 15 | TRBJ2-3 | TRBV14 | CASSPGLLSTDTQYF | TGTGCCAGCAGCCCGGGACTTTTATCCACAGATACGCAGTATTTT
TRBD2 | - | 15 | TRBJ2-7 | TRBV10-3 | CASSPTRGGAYEQYF | TGTGCCAGCAGTCCCACCCGCGGGGGGGCTTACGAGCAGTACTTC
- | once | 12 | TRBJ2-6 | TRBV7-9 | CASSSGSPQLTF | TGTGCCAGCAGCTCAGGGTCCCCACAGCTGACTTTC
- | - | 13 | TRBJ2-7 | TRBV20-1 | CSASSGDPYEQYF | TGCAGTGCTAGTTCAGGGGACCCCTACGAGCAGTACTTC
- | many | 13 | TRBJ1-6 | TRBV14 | CASSQGQNSPLHF | TGTGCCAGCAGCCAAGGGCAGAATTCACCCCTCCACTTT
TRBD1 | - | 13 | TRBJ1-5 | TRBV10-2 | CAWSGQARQPQHF | TGTGCCTGGAGCGGACAGGCGCGTCAGCCCCAGCATTTT
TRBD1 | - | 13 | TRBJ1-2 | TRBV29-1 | CSPPGQGRYGYTF | TGCAGTCCTCCGGGACAGGGGAGATATGGCTACACCTTC
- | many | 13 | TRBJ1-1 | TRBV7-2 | CASSSVGVTEAFF | TGTGCCAGCAGCTCTGTGGGGGTCACTGAAGCTTTCTTT
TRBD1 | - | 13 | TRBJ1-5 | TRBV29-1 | CSVVTGGSEPQHF | TGCAGCGTAGTAACAGGGGGCAGTGAGCCCCAGCATTTT
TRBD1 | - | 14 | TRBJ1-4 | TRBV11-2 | CASSTRQGGEKLFF | TGTGCCAGCAGCACCCGACAGGGTGGTGAAAAACTGTTTTTT
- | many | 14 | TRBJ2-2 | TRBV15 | CATSISRDTGELFF | TGTGCCACCAGCATAAGCCGGGACACCGGGGAGCTGTTTTTT
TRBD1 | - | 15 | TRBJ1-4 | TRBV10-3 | CASSTTGGGNEKLFF | TGTGCCAGCAGTACCACAGGGGGTGGTAATGAAAAACTGTTTTTT
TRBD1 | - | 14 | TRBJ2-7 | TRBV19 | CASTLGQGPYEQYF | TGTGCCAGTACCTTAGGACAGGGGCCCTACGAGCAGTACTTC
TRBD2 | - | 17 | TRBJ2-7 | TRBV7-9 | CASSLETVTSGSYEQYF | TGTGCCAGCAGCTTAGAAACCGTGACTAGCGGATCCTACGAGCAGTACTTC
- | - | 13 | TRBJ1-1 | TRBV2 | CASSLRGDTEALF | TGTGCCAGCAGTCTCCGTGGGGACACTGAAGCTCTCTTT
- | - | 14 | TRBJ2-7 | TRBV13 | CASSRFERSYEQYF | TGTGCCAGCAGCCGATTTGAGCGCTCCTACGAGCAGTACTTC
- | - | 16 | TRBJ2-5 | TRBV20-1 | CSARDPGRGFVETQYF | TGCAGTGCTAGAGACCCGGGGCGTGGATTCGTCGAGACCCAGTACTTC